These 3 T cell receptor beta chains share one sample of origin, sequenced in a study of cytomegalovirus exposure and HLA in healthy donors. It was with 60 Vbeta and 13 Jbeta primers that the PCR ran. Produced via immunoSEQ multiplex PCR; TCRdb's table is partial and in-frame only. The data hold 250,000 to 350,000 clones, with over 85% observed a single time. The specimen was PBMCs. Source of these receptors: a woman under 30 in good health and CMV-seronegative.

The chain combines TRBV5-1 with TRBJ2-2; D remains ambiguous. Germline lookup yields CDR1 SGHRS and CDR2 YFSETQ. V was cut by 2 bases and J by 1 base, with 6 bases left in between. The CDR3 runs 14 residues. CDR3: CASSFSQNTGELFF. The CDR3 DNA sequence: TGCGCCAGCAGCTTTTCACAGAACACCGGGGAGCTGTTTTTT.

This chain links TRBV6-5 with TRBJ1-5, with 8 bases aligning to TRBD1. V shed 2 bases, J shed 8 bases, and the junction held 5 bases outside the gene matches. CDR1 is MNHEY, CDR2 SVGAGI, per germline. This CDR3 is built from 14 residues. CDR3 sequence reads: CASSYRQGLEPQHF. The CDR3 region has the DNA TGTGCCAGCAGTTACCGACAGGGGTTGGAGCCCCAGCATTTT.

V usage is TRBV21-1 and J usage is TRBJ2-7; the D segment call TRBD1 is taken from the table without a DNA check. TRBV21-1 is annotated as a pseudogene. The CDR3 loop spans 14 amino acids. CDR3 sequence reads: CASSKVRDNYEQYF. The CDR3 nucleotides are TGTGCCAGCAGCAAAGTTCGGGACAACTACGAGCAGTACTTC.